This T cell receptor beta chain emerged from a study of shared clonotypes between healthy human individuals. General study findings and limits: Non-shared clonotypes were found to have lower generation probabilities than the clonotypes that were shared by all four of the sorted-subset donors.

Original data processing: Junction-only immunoSEQ data arrived without quality scores, meaning filtering differed. Here immunoSEQ multiplex PCR was the method, and the copy in TCRdb shows in-frame clones only, minus some. Clonal size and the V and J genes are those of that table, whereas D and trimming came from the DNA. The profile shows about 2.4 million clones, 93% of them singletons. Concerning this clone itself: What it binds is not known.

Per the germline V gene, CDR1 is SQVTM and CDR2 is ANQGSEA. This CDR3 region has 13 residues. With 6 bases clipped from V and 6 bases from J, the junction kept 2 bases outside the gene matches. This chain links TRBV29-1 with TRBJ1-6, with 10 bases fitting TRBD1. Material: naive CD4+ T cells from PBMCs. The subset here: CD45RA+ positively selected. This clonotype was sampled from a man between 18 and 29 years old in good health. Some clones in this sample may be carry-over from other donors' samples. The CDR3 DNA follows: TGCAGCGTGAGGGACAGGGGTAATTCACCCCTCCACTTT. Translation: CSVRDRGNSPLHF.